This TCR beta chain originates from a study of identical twins (dated by TCRdb to about 2016). Study-level background: To test whether fetal clonotypes persist, the study used deep sequencing on TCR alpha and beta repertoires from monozygotic twins, unrelated adults of various ages, and cord blood. To rule out contamination, the twin experiments were replicated at different times with different library preparation protocols.

Libraries were built with 5' RACE. Sequencing was performed on an Illumina HiSeq 2000. Template switching added a universal primer binding site, and the final cDNA carried a unique molecular identifier that allowed TCR cDNA molecules to be counted accurately. Specific primers in the conserved constant-segment region were used to synthesize first-strand cDNA for TCR alpha and beta chains. To control for contamination, every cDNA library was double barcoded, receiving both a SMART-Mk sample barcode and Illumina barcodes. Two successive PCR steps introduced TruSeq adapter sequences along with Illumina sample barcodes. The Illumina HiSeq platform was used with custom primers to sequence TCR alpha and beta cDNA libraries. The authors' analysis ran thus. Raw reads were processed with MiGEC to extract unique molecular identifiers, and MiXCR was used to determine CDR3 positions. Recombination models were inferred per individual with the repgenHMM and IGoR tools using an EM algorithm. The tcR package in R was used for shared clonotype analysis, with sharing normalized by the product of cloneset sizes. To study raw recombination free of thymic and clonal selection effects, out-of-frame nonproductive sequences were analyzed. The public reads were quality trimmed at Q25 with fastp and then assembled into clones with MiXCR by TCRdb, keeping productive beta chains. Rows merge per CDR3 protein into single entries with the most common DNA and genes. These V and J calls are TCRdb output, not the study's own analysis. This sample holds 310,000 or so distinct CDR3 sequences; roughly 9% were observed only once. In total, the top ten clones hold around 7.1% of the sample.

Only healthy Caucasian donors were included. Three pairs of female monozygotic twins, all aged about 18 to 30 years, made up the twin cohort. Positive isolation kits from Invitrogen were used to isolate CD4+ and CD8+ T cell populations. A note on this clonotype: Its recognized antigen is unknown. Within one base of it there is no much larger clone, and no base qualities were kept.

The investigation overall reported the following: Invariant T cells such as MAIT and iNKT could partly confound zero-insertion analyses, though diverse VJ usage argued against this for most clonotypes. Because the same donors could not be followed over many years, conclusions were based on cross-sectional statistical analysis. A weaker excess of twin sharing was found in beta out-of-frame sequences because the signal-to-noise ratio was lowered by fewer shared sequences. Out-of-frame TCR alpha sharing in monozygotic twins was systematically underestimated by recombination models, whereas sharing between unrelated individuals was in agreement with the recombination models. Fewer insertions were carried by abundant cord blood beta clonotypes; a weaker similar trend was observed in young adult naive repertoires, while no such trend was observed in memory repertoires. Compared with coincidental sharing between unrelated individuals, an excess of low generation-probability sequences was observed among out-of-frame TCR alpha sequences shared between twins.

The sample was also reused in another study, on yellow fever vaccine responses in identical twins. The second publication reports: The authors reported that the T cell response to vaccination in identical twins appeared partly convergent and partly personalized. The study precisely tracked vaccine-responding T cell clones in identical twins.

Material: CD8+ T cells sorted from blood. The source of this sequence is a woman between 18 and 30 years old in good health.

Here the CDR3 is given as CASSLNRGNEQFF. The DNA sequence is as follows: TGTGCCAGCAGTTTGAACAGGGGGAATGAGCAGTTCTTC. Recombination linked TRBV12-3 or TRBV12-4 to TRBJ2-1; 8 central nucleotides agree with TRBD1. From the cysteine through the phenylalanine, the CDR3 covers 13 amino acids. The retained sequence is limited to the CDR3, 39 bases, with the frame set at the first base. Here V drops 3 bases and J drops 7 bases, and the junction holds 2 bases not matched to any gene.